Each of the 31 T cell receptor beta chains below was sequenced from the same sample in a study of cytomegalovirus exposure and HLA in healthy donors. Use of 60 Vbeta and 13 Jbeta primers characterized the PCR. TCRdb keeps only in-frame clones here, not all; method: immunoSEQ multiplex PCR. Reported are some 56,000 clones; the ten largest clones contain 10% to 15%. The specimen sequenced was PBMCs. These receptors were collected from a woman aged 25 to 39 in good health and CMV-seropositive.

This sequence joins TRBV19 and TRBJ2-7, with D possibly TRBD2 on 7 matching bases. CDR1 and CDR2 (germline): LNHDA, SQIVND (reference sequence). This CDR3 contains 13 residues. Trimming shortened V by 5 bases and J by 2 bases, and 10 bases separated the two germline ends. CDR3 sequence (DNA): TGTGCCAGTAGTGTAGGGGGGGCCTACGAGCAGTACTTC. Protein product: CASSVGGAYEQYF.

CDR3 region: CASRPSGANVLTF. DNA of the CDR3: TGTGCCAGCCGTCCCTCTGGGGCCAACGTCCTGACTTTC. The gene calls are TRBV25-1 and TRBJ2-6; D unclear. CDR1 MGHDK and CDR2 SYGVNS come from the germline V gene. Trimming removed 8 bases from V and 0 bases from J, with 5 bases in between. This CDR3 contains 13 residues.

The CDR3: CASSDGNRLLVDNEKLFF. The CDR3 DNA sequence: TGTGCCAGCAGTGACGGCAATCGTCTCCTAGTCGACAATGAAAAACTGTTTTTT. The gene calls are TRBV28 and TRBJ1-4; no firm D call. CDR1 is MDHEN, CDR2 SYDVKM, per germline. Trimming took 5 bases from V and 5 from J, leaving 24 bases between them. The CDR3 consists of 18 residues. Full variable domain (rest looked up from reference TRBV28 and TRBJ1-4): DVKVTQSSRYLVKRTGEKVFLECVQDMDHENMFWYRQDPGLGLRLIYFSYDVKMKEKGDIPEGYSVSREKKERFSLILESASTNQTSMYLCASSDGNRLLVDNEKLFFGSGTQLSVL.

The CDR3 loop is CASSFTEAGELFF. CDR3 in DNA: TGTGCCAGCAGTTTCACTGAGGCCGGGGAGCTGTTTTTT. The chain joins TRBV6-5 to TRBJ2-2; D uncertain. The CDR3 contains 13 residues. Germline CDR1 and CDR2: MNHEY and SVGAGI. Between the trimmed V and J ends, which lost 4 bases and 6 bases, there was a span of 9 bases.

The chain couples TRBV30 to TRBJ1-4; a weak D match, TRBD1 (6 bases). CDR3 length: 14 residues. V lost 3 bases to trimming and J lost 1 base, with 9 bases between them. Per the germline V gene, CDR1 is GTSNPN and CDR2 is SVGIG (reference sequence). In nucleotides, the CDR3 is TGTGCCTGGAGACAACAGGGAACTAATGAAAAACTGTTTTTT. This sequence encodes CAWRQQGTNEKLFF.

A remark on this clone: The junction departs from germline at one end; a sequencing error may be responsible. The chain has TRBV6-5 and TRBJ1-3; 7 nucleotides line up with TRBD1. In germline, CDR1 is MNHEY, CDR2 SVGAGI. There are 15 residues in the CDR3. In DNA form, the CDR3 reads TGTGCCAGCAGCAGGGACAGTTACTCTGGAAACAACATATATTTT. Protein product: CASSRDSYSGNNIYF.

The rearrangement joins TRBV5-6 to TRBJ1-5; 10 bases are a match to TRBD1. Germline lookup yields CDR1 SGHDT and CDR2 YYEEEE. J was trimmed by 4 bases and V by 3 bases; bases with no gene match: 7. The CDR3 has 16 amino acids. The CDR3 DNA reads TGTGCCAGCAGCTCCACGCCGGGACAGGGGAATCAGCCCCAGCATTTT. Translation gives CASSSTPGQGNQPQHF.

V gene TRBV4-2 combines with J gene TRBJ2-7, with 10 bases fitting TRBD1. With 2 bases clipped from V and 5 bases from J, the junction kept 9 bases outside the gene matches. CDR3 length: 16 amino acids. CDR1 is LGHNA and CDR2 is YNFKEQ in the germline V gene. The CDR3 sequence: CASSQSLGTGDNEQYF. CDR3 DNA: TGTGCCAGCAGCCAATCACTTGGGACAGGGGACAACGAGCAGTACTTC.

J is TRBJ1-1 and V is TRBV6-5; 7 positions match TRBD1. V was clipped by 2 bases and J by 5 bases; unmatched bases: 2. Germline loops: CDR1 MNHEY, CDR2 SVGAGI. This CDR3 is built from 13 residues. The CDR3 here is CASSYGTETEAFF. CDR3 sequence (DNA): TGTGCCAGCAGTTACGGGACAGAGACTGAAGCTTTCTTT.

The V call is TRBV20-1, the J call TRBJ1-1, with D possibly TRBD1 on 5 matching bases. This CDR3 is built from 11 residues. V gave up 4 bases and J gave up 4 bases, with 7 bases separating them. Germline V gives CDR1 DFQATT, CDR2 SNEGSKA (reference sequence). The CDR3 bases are TGCAGTGCTACGGGGGGCACTGAAGCTTTCTTT. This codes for CSATGGTEAFF.

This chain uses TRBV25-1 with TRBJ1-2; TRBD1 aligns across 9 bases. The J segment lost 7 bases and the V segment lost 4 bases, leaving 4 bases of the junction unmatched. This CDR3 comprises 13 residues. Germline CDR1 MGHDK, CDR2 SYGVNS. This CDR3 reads CASSAQGASGYTF. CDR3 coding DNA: TGTGCCAGCAGTGCACAGGGGGCGAGTGGCTACACCTTC.

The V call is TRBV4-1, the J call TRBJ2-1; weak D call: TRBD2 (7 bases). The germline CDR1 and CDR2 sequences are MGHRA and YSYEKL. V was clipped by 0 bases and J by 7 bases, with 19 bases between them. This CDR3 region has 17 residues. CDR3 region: CASSQDRSGGRSNEQFF. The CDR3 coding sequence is TGCGCCAGCAGCCAAGATCGGTCGGGGGGCCGGTCGAATGAGCAGTTCTTC.

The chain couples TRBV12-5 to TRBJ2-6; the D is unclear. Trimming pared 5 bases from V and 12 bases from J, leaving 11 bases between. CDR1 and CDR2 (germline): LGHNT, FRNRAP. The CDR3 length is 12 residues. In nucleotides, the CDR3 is TGTGCTAGTGGTGAGGCCTTGGGCGTCCTGACTTTC. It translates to CASGEALGVLTF.

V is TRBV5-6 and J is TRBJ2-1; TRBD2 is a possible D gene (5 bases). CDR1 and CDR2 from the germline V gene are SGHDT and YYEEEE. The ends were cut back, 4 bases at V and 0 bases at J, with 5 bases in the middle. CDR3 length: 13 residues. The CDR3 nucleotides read TGTGCCAGCAGCCGGGACTCCTACAATGAGCAGTTCTTC. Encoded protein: CASSRDSYNEQFF. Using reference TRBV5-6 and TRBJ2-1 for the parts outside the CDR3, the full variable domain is DAGVTQSPTHLIKTRGQQVTLRCSPKSGHDTVSWYQQALGQGPQFIFQYYEEEERQRGNFPDRFSGHQFPNYSSELNVNALLLGDSALYLCASSRDSYNEQFFGPGTRLTVL.

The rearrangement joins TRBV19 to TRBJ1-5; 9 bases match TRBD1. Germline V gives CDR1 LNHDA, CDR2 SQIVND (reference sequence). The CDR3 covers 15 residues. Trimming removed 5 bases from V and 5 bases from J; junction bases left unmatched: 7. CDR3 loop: CASSSGQGAYQPQHF. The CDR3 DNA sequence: TGTGCCAGTAGTTCGGGACAGGGAGCCTATCAGCCCCAGCATTTT. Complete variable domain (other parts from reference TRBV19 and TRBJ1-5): DGGITQSPKYLFRKEGQNVTLSCEQNLNHDAMYWYRQDPGQGLRLIYYSQIVNDFQKGDIAEGYSVSREKKESFPLTVTSAQKNPTAFYLCASSSGQGAYQPQHFGDGTRLSIL.

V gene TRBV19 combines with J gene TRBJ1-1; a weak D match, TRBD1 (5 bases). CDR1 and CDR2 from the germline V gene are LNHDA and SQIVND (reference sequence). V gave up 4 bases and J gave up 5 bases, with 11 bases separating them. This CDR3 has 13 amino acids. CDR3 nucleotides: TGTGCCAGTAGTAACCAACAGGTTACTGAAGCTTTCTTT. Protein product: CASSNQQVTEAFF.

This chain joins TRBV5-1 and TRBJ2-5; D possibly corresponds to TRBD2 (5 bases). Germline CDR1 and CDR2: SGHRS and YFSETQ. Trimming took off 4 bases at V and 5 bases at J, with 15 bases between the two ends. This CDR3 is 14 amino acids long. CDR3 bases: TGCGCCAGCAGCCGTTCCGGGATGAGGGAGACCCAGTACTTC. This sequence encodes CASSRSGMRETQYF.

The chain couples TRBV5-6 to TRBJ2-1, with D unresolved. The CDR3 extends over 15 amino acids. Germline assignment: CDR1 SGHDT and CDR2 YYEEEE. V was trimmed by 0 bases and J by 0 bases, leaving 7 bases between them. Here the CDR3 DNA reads TGTGCCAGCAGCTTGGTGCATAGCTCCTACAATGAGCAGTTCTTC. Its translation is CASSLVHSSYNEQFF. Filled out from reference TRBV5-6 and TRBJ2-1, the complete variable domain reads DAGVTQSPTHLIKTRGQQVTLRCSPKSGHDTVSWYQQALGQGPQFIFQYYEEEERQRGNFPDRFSGHQFPNYSSELNVNALLLGDSALYLCASSLVHSSYNEQFFGPGTRLTVL.

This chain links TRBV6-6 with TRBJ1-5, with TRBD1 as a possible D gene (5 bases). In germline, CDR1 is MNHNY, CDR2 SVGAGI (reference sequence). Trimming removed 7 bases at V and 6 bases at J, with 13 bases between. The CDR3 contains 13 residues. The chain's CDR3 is CASIKSGGQPQHF. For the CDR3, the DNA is TGTGCCAGCATTAAGTCCGGGGGTCAGCCCCAGCATTTT.

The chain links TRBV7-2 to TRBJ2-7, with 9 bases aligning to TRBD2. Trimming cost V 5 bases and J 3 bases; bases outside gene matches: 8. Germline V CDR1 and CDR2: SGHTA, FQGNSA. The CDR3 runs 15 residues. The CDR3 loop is CASSPTTSGYYEQYF. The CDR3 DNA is TGTGCCAGCAGCCCCACGACTAGCGGTTACTACGAGCAGTACTTC.

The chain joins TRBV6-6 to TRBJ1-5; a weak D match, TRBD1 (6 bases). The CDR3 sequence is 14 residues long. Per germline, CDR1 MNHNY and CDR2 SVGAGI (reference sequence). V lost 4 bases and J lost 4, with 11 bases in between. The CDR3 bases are TGTGCCAGCAGTTCCACAGGGCCAAATCAGCCCCAGCATTTT. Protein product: CASSSTGPNQPQHF.

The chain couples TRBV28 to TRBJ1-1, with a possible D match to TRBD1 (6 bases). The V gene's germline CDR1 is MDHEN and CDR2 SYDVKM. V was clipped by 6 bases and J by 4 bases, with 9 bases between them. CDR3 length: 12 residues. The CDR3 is CASRTGGTEAFF. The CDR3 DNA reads TGTGCCAGCAGGACAGGAGGCACTGAAGCTTTCTTT.

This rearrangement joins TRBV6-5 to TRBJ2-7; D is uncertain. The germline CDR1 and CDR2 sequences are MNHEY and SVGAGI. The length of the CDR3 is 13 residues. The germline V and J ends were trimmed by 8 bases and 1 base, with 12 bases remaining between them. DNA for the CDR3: TGTGCCAGCGGTACGGCGGATTCCTACGAGCAGTACTTC. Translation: CASGTADSYEQYF.

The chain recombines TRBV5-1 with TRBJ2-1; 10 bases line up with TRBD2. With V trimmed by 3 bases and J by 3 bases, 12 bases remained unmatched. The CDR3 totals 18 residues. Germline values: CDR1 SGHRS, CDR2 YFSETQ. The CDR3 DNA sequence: TGCGCCAGCAGCTCATCCCCGGGACTAGCGCGGAACTACAATGAGCAGTTCTTC. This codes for CASSSSPGLARNYNEQFF.

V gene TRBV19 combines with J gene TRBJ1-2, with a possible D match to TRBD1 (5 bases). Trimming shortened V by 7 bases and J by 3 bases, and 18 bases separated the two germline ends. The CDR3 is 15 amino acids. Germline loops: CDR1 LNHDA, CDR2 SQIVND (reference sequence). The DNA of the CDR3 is TGTGCCAGTACTTCTACAGACTTGACAGACTATGGCTACACCTTC. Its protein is CASTSTDLTDYGYTF.

CDR3 region: CASSDDSVFTEKLFF. The DNA of the CDR3 is TGTGCCAGCAGCGACGACAGCGTCTTCACTGAAAAACTGTTTTTT. The rearrangement links TRBV6-5 to TRBJ1-4; D is possibly TRBD1 (5 bases). Between the trimmed V and J ends, which lost 6 bases and 7 bases, there was a span of 18 bases. Per the germline V gene, CDR1 is MNHEY and CDR2 is SVGAGI. This CDR3 comprises 15 residues.

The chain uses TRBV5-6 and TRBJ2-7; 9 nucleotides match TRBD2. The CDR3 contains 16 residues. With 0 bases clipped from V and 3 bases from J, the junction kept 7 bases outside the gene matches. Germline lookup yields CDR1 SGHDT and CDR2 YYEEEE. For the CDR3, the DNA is TGTGCCAGCAGCTTGGGCGGGACTAGCAGTTACTACGAGCAGTACTTC. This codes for CASSLGGTSSYYEQYF.

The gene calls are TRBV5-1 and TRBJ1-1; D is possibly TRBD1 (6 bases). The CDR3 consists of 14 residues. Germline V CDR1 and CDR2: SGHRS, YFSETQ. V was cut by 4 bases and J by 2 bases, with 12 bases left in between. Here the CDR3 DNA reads TGCGCCAGCAGCCCCAGGACAGCAAACACTGAAGCTTTCTTT. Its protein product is CASSPRTANTEAFF.

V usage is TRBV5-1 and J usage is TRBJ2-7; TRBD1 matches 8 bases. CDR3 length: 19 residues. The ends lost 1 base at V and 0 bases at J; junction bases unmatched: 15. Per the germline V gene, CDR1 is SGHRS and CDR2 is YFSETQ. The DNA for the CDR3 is TGCGCCAGCAGCTTGTTGGTATATTTGGACAGGGTGAGCTCCTACGAGCAGTACTTC. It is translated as CASSLLVYLDRVSSYEQYF.

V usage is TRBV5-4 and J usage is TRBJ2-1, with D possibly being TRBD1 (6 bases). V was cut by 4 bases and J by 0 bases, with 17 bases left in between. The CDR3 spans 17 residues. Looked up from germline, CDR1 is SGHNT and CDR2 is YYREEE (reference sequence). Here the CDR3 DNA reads TGTGCCAGCAGCAAAATAGACAGGCACAACTCCTACAATGAGCAGTTCTTC. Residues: CASSKIDRHNSYNEQFF.

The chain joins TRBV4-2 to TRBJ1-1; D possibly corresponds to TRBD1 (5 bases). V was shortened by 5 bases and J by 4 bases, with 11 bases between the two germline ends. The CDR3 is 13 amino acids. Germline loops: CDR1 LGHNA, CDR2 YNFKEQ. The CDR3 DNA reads TGTGCCAGCAGCGTTGGGGGGATCACTGAAGCTTTCTTT. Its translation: CASSVGGITEAFF.